The clone carrying this TCR beta chain was detected once. Its antigen is currently unknown. V was clipped by 4 bases and J by 2 bases; unmatched bases: 11. This CDR3 is built from 18 residues. The germline V gene has CDR1 LNHDA and CDR2 SQIVND (reference sequence). The study ran its PCR with 60 Vbeta and 13 Jbeta primers. Using immunoSEQ multiplex PCR, the repertoire was profiled, and TCRdb retains in-frame clones only, with some absent. Of 75,000 to 90,000 clones listed, nearly 80% are singletons. The data originate from a study of cytomegalovirus exposure and HLA in healthy donors. Study conclusions and caveats: Segments of the TCR beta V type were, in most cases, productive about 87% or about 30% of the time in an earlier analysis.

The source material was PBMCs. This clonotype originated in a woman in her thirties or forties in good health and CMV-seropositive. V and J are TRBV19 and TRBJ2-7; TRBD2 matches at 13 bases. CDR3: CASSTRLAGGIPTYEQYF. The CDR3 bases are TGTGCCAGTAGTACTCGACTAGCGGGGGGTATTCCTACCTACGAGCAGTACTTC.